This T cell receptor (beta chain) originates from a study of blood T cells in healthy people across ages. Findings and caveats of the study: Underestimates were what the diversity estimates from one million T cells were considered to be.

In the case of this clonotype: Its specificity is unknown.

It was with a sample-barcoded 5' primer and a J-beta primer mix that a second PCR of roughly 7 to 12 cycles was run. TCRdb analysed the 5' RACE reads with MiXCR anew, one entry per CDR3 protein. The sample yields about 780,000 distinct CDR3 sequences, 46% seen once. Germline CDR1 MDHEN, CDR2 SYDVKM. The CDR3 covers 14 residues. The ends lost 6 bases at V and 2 bases at J; junction bases unmatched: 7. The clonotype comes from a man aged 80 or over in good health. What was sequenced was blood. This chain uses TRBV28 with TRBJ2-7; TRBD1 aligns across 7 bases. For the CDR3, the DNA is TGTGCCAGCAGAGCCGACAGGGTTCCCTACGAGCAGTACTTC. The encoded protein is CASRADRVPYEQYF.